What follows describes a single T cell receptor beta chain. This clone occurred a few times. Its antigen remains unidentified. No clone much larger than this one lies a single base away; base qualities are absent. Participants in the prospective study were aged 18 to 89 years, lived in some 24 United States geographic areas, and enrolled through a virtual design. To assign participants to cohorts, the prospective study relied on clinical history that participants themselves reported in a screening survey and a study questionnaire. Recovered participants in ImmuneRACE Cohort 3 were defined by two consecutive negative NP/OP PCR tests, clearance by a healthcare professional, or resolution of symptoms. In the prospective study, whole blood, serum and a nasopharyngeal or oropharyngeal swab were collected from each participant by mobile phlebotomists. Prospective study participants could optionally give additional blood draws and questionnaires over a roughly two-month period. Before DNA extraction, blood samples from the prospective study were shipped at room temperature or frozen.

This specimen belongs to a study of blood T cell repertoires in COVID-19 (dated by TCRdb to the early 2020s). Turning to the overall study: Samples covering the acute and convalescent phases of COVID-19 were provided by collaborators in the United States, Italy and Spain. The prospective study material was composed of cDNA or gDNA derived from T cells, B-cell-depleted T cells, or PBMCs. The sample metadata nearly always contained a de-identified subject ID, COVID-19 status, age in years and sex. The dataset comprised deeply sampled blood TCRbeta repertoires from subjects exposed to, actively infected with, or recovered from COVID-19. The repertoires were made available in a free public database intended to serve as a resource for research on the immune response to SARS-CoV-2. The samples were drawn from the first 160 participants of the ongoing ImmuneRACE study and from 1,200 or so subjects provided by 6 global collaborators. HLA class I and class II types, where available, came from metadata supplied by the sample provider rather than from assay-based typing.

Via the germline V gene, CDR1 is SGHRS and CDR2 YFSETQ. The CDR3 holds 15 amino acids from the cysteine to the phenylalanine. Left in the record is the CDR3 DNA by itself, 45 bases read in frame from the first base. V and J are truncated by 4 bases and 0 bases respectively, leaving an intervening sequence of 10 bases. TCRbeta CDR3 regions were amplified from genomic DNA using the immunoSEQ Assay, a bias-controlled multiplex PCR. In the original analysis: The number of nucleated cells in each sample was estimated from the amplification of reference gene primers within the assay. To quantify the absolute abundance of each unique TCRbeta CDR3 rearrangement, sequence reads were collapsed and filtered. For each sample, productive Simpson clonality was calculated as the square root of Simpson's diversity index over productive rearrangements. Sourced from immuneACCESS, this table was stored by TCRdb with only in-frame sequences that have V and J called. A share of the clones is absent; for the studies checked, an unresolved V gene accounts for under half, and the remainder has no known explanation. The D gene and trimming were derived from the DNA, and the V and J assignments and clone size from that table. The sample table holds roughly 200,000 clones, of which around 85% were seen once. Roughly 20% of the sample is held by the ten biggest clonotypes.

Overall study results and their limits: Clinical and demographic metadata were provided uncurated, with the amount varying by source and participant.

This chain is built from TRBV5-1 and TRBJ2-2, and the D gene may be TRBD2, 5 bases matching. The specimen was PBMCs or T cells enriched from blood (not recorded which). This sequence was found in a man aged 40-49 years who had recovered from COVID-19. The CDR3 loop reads CASSGRLPNTGELFF. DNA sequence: TGCGCCAGCAGCGGAAGACTACCGAACACCGGGGAGCTGTTTTTT.